This TCR beta chain was observed in a study of cytomegalovirus exposure and HLA in healthy donors. Only a few counts were recorded for this clone. The CDR3 consists of 13 residues. The V end was cut by 4 bases, the J end by 8 bases, with 10 bases between. In germline, CDR1 is SGHRS, CDR2 YFSETQ. PCR was performed using 60 Vbeta and 13 Jbeta primers. Sequencing used immunoSEQ multiplex PCR; TCRdb keeps in-frame clones, though not all of them. The table has about 140,000 clones, roughly 80% seen once. The sequenced sample was PBMCs. V usage is TRBV5-1 and J usage is TRBJ1-6; D is unclear. This receptor was taken from a woman aged 30 to 39 in good health and CMV-seronegative. DNA of the CDR3: TGCGCCAGCAGCCTATCACCCTATTCACCCCTCCACTTT. This encodes CASSLSPYSPLHF.